One sample yielded the 2 T cell receptor beta chains listed below, sequenced in a study of blood T cell repertoires in COVID-19. Here immunoSEQ multiplex PCR was the method, and the copy in TCRdb shows in-frame clones only, minus some. The profile shows roughly 41,000 clones, around 70% of them singletons. Sequenced input: peripheral blood. These receptors all come from a man between 70 and 80 years old with COVID-19, enrolled during active disease.

The chain joins TRBV6-5 to TRBJ2-5; 8 positions match TRBD1. CDR3 length equals 15 residues. CDR1 is MNHEY and CDR2 is SVGAGI in the germline V gene. The V and J ends lost 7 bases and 5 bases, in that order; junction bases with no gene match: 12. The chain's CDR3 is CASTTSQGAWETQYF. CDR3 nucleotides: TGTGCCAGCACCACATCGCAGGGGGCTTGGGAGACCCAGTACTTC.

The chain couples TRBV4-3 to TRBJ2-3; tentative D call: TRBD2 (6 bases). Trimming shortened V by 0 bases and J by 4 bases, and 14 bases separated the two germline ends. Germline CDR1 LGHNA, CDR2 YSLEER. The CDR3 runs to 16 residues. Written as DNA, the CDR3 is TGCGCCAGCAGCCAAGATAGGGGACTCGGCGCAGATACGCAGTATTTT. This codes for CASSQDRGLGADTQYF.